The 6 T cell receptor beta chains reported below all come from one sample, sequenced in a study of shared clonotypes between healthy human individuals. Only in-frame clones appear in the TCRdb table, and some are missing; sequencing was by immunoSEQ multiplex PCR. The repertoire holds roughly 2.2 million clones, with 80% to 95% as singletons. Source material: naive CD4+ T cells from PBMCs. The subset: CD45RA+ positively selected. The receptors stem from a young man in good health. Some clones in this sample may be carry-over from other donors' samples.

About this clone: The same CDR3 arises from other DNA sequences in this sample as well. V gene TRBV27 combines with J gene TRBJ2-2; a possible D gene is TRBD2 (5 bases). Germline V gene data show CDR1 as MNHEY and CDR2 as SMNVEV (reference sequence). The CDR3 extends over 16 amino acids. V lost 6 bases and J lost 0, with 14 bases in between. Here the CDR3 DNA reads TGTGCCAGCAGCCCCCGGGGTAGGGCGAACACCGGGGAGCTGTTTTTT. Translated, it gives CASSPRGRANTGELFF.

Notes on this clone: The sample contains more than one DNA sequence encoding this CDR3. This chain joins TRBV28 and TRBJ1-2, with 11 bases lining up with TRBD1. The junction had 8 bases not matched to a gene; V was cut back by 3 bases and J by 8 bases. CDR1 is MDHEN, CDR2 SYDVKM, per germline. This CDR3 region has 15 residues. The CDR3 is CASSLGGQGGYGYTF. CDR3 sequence (DNA): TGTGCCAGCAGTTTGGGGGGACAGGGGGGATACGGCTACACCTTC.

This chain connects TRBV29-1 to TRBJ2-6; TRBD1 agrees at 9 bases. From germline, CDR1 is SQVTM and CDR2 ANQGSEA. The CDR3 covers 16 residues. Trimming removed 3 bases from V and 0 bases from J; junction bases left unmatched: 3. CDR3 in DNA: TGCAGCGTTGATTACAGGGGGCGCTCTGGGGCCAACGTCCTGACTTTC. Residues: CSVDYRGRSGANVLTF.

This clone was observed a single time. The V call is TRBV6-1, the J call TRBJ2-1, with 9 bases identical to TRBD2. The CDR3 spans 17 residues. CDR1 and CDR2 from the germline V gene are MNHNS and SASEGT. J gave up 7 bases and V 0 bases, and 10 bases lay outside the gene matches. The CDR3 region is CASSEARREGEGNEQFF. The CDR3 nucleotides are TGTGCCAGCAGTGAAGCTCGGCGGGAGGGGGAGGGGAATGAGCAGTTCTTC.

The V and J genes are TRBV11-3 and TRBJ2-7, with TRBD2 matching over 12 bases. The CDR3 runs 14 residues. Germline assignment: CDR1 SGHNT and CDR2 YENEEA. The junction had 4 bases not matched to a gene; V was cut back by 3 bases and J by 7 bases. This CDR3 reads CASSLSSGRDEQYF. CDR3 nucleotides: TGTGCCAGCAGCTTGTCTAGCGGGAGGGATGAGCAGTACTTC. Full variable domain (rest looked up from reference TRBV11-3 and TRBJ2-7): EAGVVQSPRYKIIEKKQPVAFWCNPISGHNTLYWYLQNLGQGPELLIRYENEEAVDDSQLPKDRFSAERLKGVDSTLKIQPAELGDSAVYLCASSLSSGRDEQYFGPGTRLTVT.

The rearrangement joins TRBV7-2 to TRBJ2-7; D not resolved. The CDR3 spans 13 residues. Trimming removed 5 bases from V and 4 bases from J, with 12 bases in between. From germline, CDR1 is SGHTA and CDR2 FQGNSA. CDR3: CASSPEGKYEQYF. The DNA for the CDR3 is TGTGCCAGCAGCCCAGAAGGGAAATACGAGCAGTACTTC.